Presented here are 13 T cell receptor beta chains from one specimen sequenced in a study of T cell repertoires in cytomegalovirus infection. TCRdb reprocessed the reads with MiXCR, giving one entry per CDR3 protein. The table lists some 400,000 distinct CDR3 sequences, roughly 30% of them singletons. The sample was PBMCs. The receptor source for this set is a human donor in good health (CMV status not recorded). Some clones in this sample may be carry-over from other donors' samples.

This clonotype was counted at least ten times. The V and J genes are TRBV7-6 and TRBJ2-3; maybe TRBD2 (5 bases). Germline CDR1 is SGHVS and CDR2 is FNYEAQ. V shed 4 bases and J shed 0 bases, with 11 bases lying between them. CDR3 length: 15 amino acids. Here the CDR3 DNA reads TGTGCCAGCAGCTCCAGGACTGGTAGCACAGATACGCAGTATTTT. Amino acids: CASSSRTGSTDTQYF.

This clonotype was seen many times. CDR3 residues: CASSSKTTGYTF. In DNA form, the CDR3 reads TGTGCCAGCAGCAGTAAAACGACAGGCTACACCTTC. This chain joins TRBV7-2 and TRBJ1-2; D gene unclear. CDR1 and CDR2 from the germline V gene are SGHTA and FQGNSA. The CDR3 totals 12 residues. Between the trimmed V and J ends, which lost 5 bases and 8 bases, there was a span of 12 bases. The complete variable domain, with remaining parts taken from reference TRBV7-2 and TRBJ1-2, reads GAGVSQSPSNKVTEKGKDVELRCDPISGHTALYWYRQSLGQGLEFLIYFQGNSAPDKSGLPSDRFSAERTGGSVSTLTIQRTQQEDSAVYLCASSSKTTGYTFGSGTRLTVV.

Notes on this clonotype: One end of the junction is discordant with germline, which a read error may explain. The J gene is TRBJ2-2, the V gene TRBV7-2; perhaps TRBD1 as D (6 bases). Germline V gene data show CDR1 as SGHTA and CDR2 as FQGNSA. The CDR3 consists of 15 residues. In DNA, the CDR3 is TGTGCCAGCAGCTTGGACAGACTGAACACCGAGGAGCTGTTTTTT. It translates to CASSLDRLNTEELFF.

J is TRBJ1-4 and V is TRBV4-1; D may be TRBD1 (5 bases). Germline CDR1 MGHRA, CDR2 YSYEKL. Trimming stripped 2 bases from V and 5 bases from J, with 12 bases between. The CDR3 loop spans 15 amino acids. The CDR3 sequence is CASSQPGTGNEKLFF. The DNA for the CDR3 is TGCGCCAGCAGCCAACCCGGGACCGGAAATGAAAAACTGTTTTTT.

The rearrangement links TRBV11-2 to TRBJ1-5; 7 bases match TRBD1. This CDR3 region has 15 residues. CDR1 and CDR2 (germline): SGHAT, FQNNGV. Trimming removed 5 bases from V and 0 bases from J; junction bases left unmatched: 4. As DNA, the CDR3 is TGTGCCAGCAGCGAGGGACAGCTTAGCAATCAGCCCCAGCATTTT. It codes for CASSEGQLSNQPQHF. Full variable domain (missing parts from reference TRBV11-2 and TRBJ1-5): EAGVAQSPRYKIIEKRQSVAFWCNPISGHATLYWYQQILGQGPKLLIQFQNNGVVDDSQLPKDRFSAERLKGVDSTLKIQPAKLEDSAVYLCASSEGQLSNQPQHFGDGTRLSIL.

Concerning this clonotype itself: One end of the junction varies from germline; a read error may be responsible. This chain joins TRBV7-6 and TRBJ2-3, with 10 bases lining up with TRBD2. Germline lookup yields CDR1 SGHVS and CDR2 FNYEAQ. The CDR3 extends over 16 amino acids. Written as DNA, the CDR3 is TGTGCCCGCAGCTTAGGGAGCGGGGGGGCTGCAGATACGCAGTATTTT. Protein: CARSLGSGGAADTQYF.

V usage is TRBV6-6 and J usage is TRBJ2-3; 10 positions match TRBD2. V lost 6 bases and J lost 1; bases outside the gene matches: 10. The CDR3 runs to 17 residues. CDR1 and CDR2 (germline): MNHNY, SVGAGI (reference sequence). The CDR3 nucleotides are TGTGCCAGCAGACCACCCCGGCTAGCGGGGGGCACAGATACGCAGTATTTT. It is translated as CASRPPRLAGGTDTQYF.

J is TRBJ2-1 and V is TRBV5-1, with TRBD2 matching 7 bases. Germline CDR1 and CDR2: SGHRS and YFSETQ. The CDR3 has 15 residues. The V and J ends lost 1 base and 5 bases, in that order; junction bases with no gene match: 6. The DNA of the CDR3 is TGCGCCAGCAGCTTGTCCAGCGGGGCCGACAATGAGCAGTTCTTC. It translates to CASSLSSGADNEQFF.

A note on this clonotype: The junction departs from the called germline gene at one end, perhaps through a read error. CDR3 in amino acids: CASSLGQGDVGAEAFF. CDR3 in DNA: TGTGCCAGCAGCTTAGGACAGGGGGATGTTGGCGCTGAAGCTTTCTTT. This chain joins TRBV12-3 or TRBV12-4 and TRBJ1-1, with 10 bases aligning to TRBD1. The CDR3 runs 16 residues.

This clonotype occurred a few times. This rearrangement joins TRBV6-6 to TRBJ2-3; D possibly corresponds to TRBD1 (6 bases). The CDR3 consists of 18 residues. Germline values: CDR1 MNHNY, CDR2 SVGAGI (reference sequence). The V and J ends lost 5 bases and 2 bases respectively, with 23 bases between them. In DNA, the CDR3 is TGTGCCAGCAGTCCCCGGCAGGGGCCCTTGAAGGTCACAGATACGCAGTATTTT. This codes for CASSPRQGPLKVTDTQYF.

This clonotype appeared many times. This chain uses TRBV11-2 with TRBJ1-4, with 11 bases that match TRBD1. The germline gives CDR1 SGHAT, CDR2 FQNNGV. The CDR3 runs 15 residues. J gave up 6 bases and V 5 bases, and 5 bases lay outside the gene matches. The CDR3 sequence: CASSPWDRGDEKLFF. CDR3 sequence (DNA): TGTGCCAGCAGCCCTTGGGACAGGGGGGATGAAAAACTGTTTTTT.

This clonotype was recorded many times. The V gene is TRBV7-2, the J gene TRBJ2-7; D is undetermined. Germline V CDR1 and CDR2: SGHTA, FQGNSA. Trimming left V 5 bases short and J 3 bases short, with 8 bases between. The CDR3 sequence is 12 residues long. For the CDR3, the DNA is TGTGCCAGCAGCCTGGACGACTACGAGCAGTACTTC. Protein sequence: CASSLDDYEQYF.

The sample holds many counts of this clonotype. V usage is TRBV6-5 and J usage is TRBJ2-7, with 11 bases matching TRBD1. The CDR3 has 14 residues. Germline trimming cut 4 bases from V and 5 bases from J; bases unmatched to any gene: 4. The germline CDR1 and CDR2 sequences are MNHEY and SVGAGI. The CDR3 loop is CASSSQGQGDEQYF. The CDR3 DNA is TGTGCCAGCAGTTCGCAGGGACAGGGGGACGAGCAGTACTTC.